This T cell receptor beta chain was identified during a study of identical twins. This clonotype has a count of ten or more. Its target is not known. TCRdb ran MiXCR on the 5' RACE reads and lists one entry per CDR3 protein. Among some 250,000 distinct CDR3 sequences, 10% to 15% were seen once, and the ten largest hold about 3.9%. Whole-study findings and limits: Cord blood beta clonotypes present at high abundance carried fewer insertions; no such pattern appeared in memory repertoires.

These data were likewise used in another study, on yellow fever vaccine responses in identical twins.

This TCR was sampled from a woman under 30 in good health. Source material: memory (CD45RO+) T cells sorted from blood.

This CDR3 is CASSLRGTVNTEAFF. CDR3 coding DNA: TGTGCCAGCAGCCTAAGGGGGACGGTGAACACTGAAGCTTTCTTT. This chain uses TRBV11-2 with TRBJ1-1; perhaps TRBD1 as D (6 bases). Between the trimmed V and J ends, which lost 5 bases and 0 bases, there was a span of 13 bases. Germline V gene lookup returns CDR1 SGHAT and CDR2 FQNNGV. The CDR3 is 15 residues long.